The 10 T cell receptor beta chains below come from one sample, sequenced in a study of blood T cell repertoires in COVID-19 (dated by TCRdb to the early 2020s). Library method: the immunoSEQ multiplex PCR assay. TCRdb provides this immuneACCESS table in a form limited to in-frame rearrangements. Some clones are lacking; in checked studies, under half of them reflect an unresolved V gene, and why the rest are absent is not known. Here the sample has 300,000 or so clones; just under 90% occur a single time. The ten top clones hold 2.5% to 3% of the sample. The source material was PBMCs or T cells enriched from blood (not recorded which). The receptor source for this set is a woman aged 45 to 65 who had been exposed to COVID-19.

The V and J genes are TRBV6-1 and TRBJ2-7; tentatively, D is TRBD1 (5 bases). CDR1 is MNHNS, CDR2 SASEGT, per germline. V lost 3 bases and J lost 4, with 7 bases in between. The CDR3 covers 12 residues. CDR3 protein: CASSEGRYEQYF. CDR3 DNA sequence: TGTGCCAGCAGTGAGGGGCGATACGAGCAGTACTTC.

For the CDR3, the DNA is TGTGCCAGTAGCTCAACCCGGGACAGGGTTTTGGAGGGCAATCAGCCCCAGCATTTT. Translated: CASSSTRDRVLEGNQPQHF. The V and J genes are TRBV19 and TRBJ1-5, with TRBD1 identical over 9 bases. The CDR3 loop spans 19 amino acids. The J segment lost 2 bases and the V segment lost 6 bases, leaving 17 bases of the junction unmatched. CDR1 is LNHDA and CDR2 is SQIVND in the germline V gene (reference sequence). Full variable domain (outside the CDR3, taken from reference TRBV19 and TRBJ1-5): DGGITQSPKYLFRKEGQNVTLSCEQNLNHDAMYWYRQDPGQGLRLIYYSQIVNDFQKGDIAEGYSVSREKKESFPLTVTSAQKNPTAFYLCASSSTRDRVLEGNQPQHFGDGTRLSIL.

This chain connects TRBV18 to TRBJ1-1, with D possibly being TRBD1 (6 bases). Per germline, CDR1 KGHSH and CDR2 LQKENI. The length of the CDR3 is 17 residues. V lost 0 bases, J lost 4 bases, and 18 bases lay in between. CDR3 protein: CASSPPSLGAGGTEAFF. CDR3 DNA: TGTGCCAGCTCACCACCAAGTCTGGGGGCGGGAGGCACTGAAGCTTTCTTT.

The genes are TRBV9 and TRBJ1-1; perhaps TRBD1 as D (5 bases). The CDR3 contains 15 residues. Germline values: CDR1 SGDLS, CDR2 YYNGEE. Trimming shortened V by 3 bases and J by 7 bases, and 19 bases separated the two germline ends. The CDR3 is CASSARPDRTYEAFF. The CDR3 coding sequence is TGTGCCAGCAGCGCCCGTCCTGACAGAACCTATGAAGCTTTCTTT.

V and J are TRBV6-6 and TRBJ1-2; D uncertain. This CDR3 has 13 residues. Germline V gene lookup returns CDR1 MNHNY and CDR2 SVGAGI (reference sequence). Trimming shortened V by 6 bases and J by 6 bases, and 14 bases separated the two germline ends. CDR3 sequence (DNA): TGTGCCAGCAGCCCCGGGAGGACCGATGGCTACACCTTC. It is translated as CASSPGRTDGYTF.

The count of this clone is one. This chain connects TRBV10-3 to TRBJ2-3, with D tentatively TRBD2 (6 bases). The V and J ends lost 4 bases and 2 bases respectively, with 10 bases between them. The CDR3 consists of 14 residues. The germline gives CDR1 ENHRY, CDR2 SYGVKD. The CDR3 loop is CAISAVAATDTQYF. CDR3 bases: TGTGCCATCAGTGCTGTAGCGGCCACAGATACGCAGTATTTT.

V gene TRBV6-5 combines with J gene TRBJ1-4; D is unclear. The length of the CDR3 is 13 residues. The V end was cut by 6 bases, the J end by 7 bases, with 12 bases between. The V gene's germline CDR1 is MNHEY and CDR2 SVGAGI. This CDR3 is CASRRSIGEKLFF. CDR3 DNA sequence: TGTGCCAGCAGGAGGAGTATAGGTGAAAAACTGTTTTTT.

The rearrangement links TRBV28 to TRBJ2-7; perhaps TRBD2 as D (7 bases). Deletions cut 2 bases from V and 5 bases from J, with 25 bases between. The CDR3 consists of 18 residues. Germline-derived CDR1 and CDR2 are MDHEN and SYDVKM. In DNA, the CDR3 is TGTGCCAGCAGTTTAAATTCATTGGGGGGGGCTCCAGAGGACGAGCAGTACTTC. This sequence encodes CASSLNSLGGAPEDEQYF. The variable domain in full, with the rest retrieved from reference TRBV28 and TRBJ2-7, is DVKVTQSSRYLVKRTGEKVFLECVQDMDHENMFWYRQDPGLGLRLIYFSYDVKMKEKGDIPEGYSVSREKKERFSLILESASTNQTSMYLCASSLNSLGGAPEDEQYFGPGTRLTVT.

The CDR3 DNA follows: TGTGCCAGCACCACGGGACAGGATGGCTACACCTTC. Protein: CASTTGQDGYTF. The rearrangement joins TRBV21-1 to TRBJ1-2; TRBD1, the D gene given by the table, was not confirmed from the DNA. TRBV21-1 is marked as a pseudogene. The CDR3 has 12 residues.

V and J are TRBV6-1 and TRBJ1-5, with 8 bases matching TRBD1. Germline CDR1 and CDR2: MNHNS and SASEGT. V was pared by 3 bases and J by 5 bases, with 18 bases of the junction left unmatched. The length of the CDR3 is 19 residues. In DNA, the CDR3 is TGTGCCAGCAGTGACCTTCAGGGGGCTATAGTTTGGGACGATCAGCCCCAGCATTTT. Translating gives CASSDLQGAIVWDDQPQHF.